Listed below are T cell receptor beta chains from one sample, sequenced in a study of cytomegalovirus exposure and HLA in healthy donors. Generated by immunoSEQ multiplex PCR, the TCRdb table keeps only in-frame clones and is missing some. The sample consists of roughly 200,000 clones, about 81% of them appearing once. The sample was PBMCs. The origin of the receptors is a woman under 40 in good health and CMV-seronegative. Each CDR3 is given with its conserved first and last residue. The order of the fields is D gene, V gene, CDR3 length, clone size, J gene, CDR3 protein, CDR3 DNA. D genes are given only for firm matches. The size field is filled for only some rows; it gives once, few, many or a size class.

-	TRBV7-2	13	-	TRBJ2-1	CASSLVASGEQFF	TGTGCCAGCAGCTTAGTCGCAAGCGGTGAGCAGTTCTTC
TRBD2	TRBV5-1	15	once	TRBJ2-2	CASSTGTSGAGELFF	TGCGCCAGCAGCACCGGGACTAGCGGCGCCGGGGAGCTGTTTTTT
-	TRBV10-3	13	few	TRBJ1-2	CAISESENYGYTF	TGTGCCATCAGTGAATCTGAGAACTATGGCTACACCTTC
TRBD1	TRBV19	21	-	TRBJ1-5	CASSITSGGNIVLYSNQPQHF	TGTGCCAGTAGTATAACATCAGGGGGGAATATAGTCCTTTATAGCAATCAGCCCCAGCATTTT
TRBD1	TRBV18	16	-	TRBJ2-7	CASSPPAGGLSYEQYF	TGTGCCAGCTCACCACCGGCAGGGGGCCTCTCCTACGAGCAGTACTTC
-	TRBV5-4	16	-	TRBJ1-2	CASSSTKGGGVIGYTF	TGTGCCAGCAGCTCTACCAAAGGCGGGGGCGTTATTGGCTACACCTTC
-	TRBV18	16	-	TRBJ2-2	CASSPPLAPYPGELFF	TGTGCCAGCTCACCACCACTAGCCCCCTACCCCGGGGAGCTGTTTTTT
-	TRBV19	14	-	TRBJ1-2	CATIGAWSEGGYTF	TGTGCCACTATCGGAGCGTGGTCAGAAGGTGGCTACACCTTC
TRBD1	TRBV18	14	-	TRBJ1-5	CASSPGTGTQPQHF	TGTGCCAGCTCACCCGGGACAGGTACCCAGCCCCAGCATTTT
-	TRBV28	13	-	TRBJ2-7	CASTQVSVDEQYF	TGTGCCAGCACACAGGTTTCGGTGGACGAGCAGTACTTC
-	TRBV2	15	-	TRBJ2-1	CASSEARDFYNEQFF	TGTGCCAGCAGTGAAGCCCGGGATTTCTACAATGAGCAGTTCTTC
-	TRBV29-1	12	-	TRBJ1-1	CSVTTGETEAFF	TGCAGCGTCACGACGGGGGAGACTGAAGCTTTCTTT
-	TRBV27	13	-	TRBJ2-2	CASSFPPWRELFF	TGTGCCAGCAGTTTCCCCCCCTGGCGGGAGCTGTTTTTT
-	TRBV27	11	-	TRBJ2-7	CASSLGHEQYF	TGTGCCAGCAGTTTGGGGCACGAGCAGTACTTC
TRBD1	TRBV15	16	-	TRBJ2-7	CATSRALGDSSFEQYF	TGTGCCACCAGCAGAGCCTTAGGGGACAGCAGTTTCGAGCAGTACTTC
TRBD1	TRBV27	16	-	TRBJ1-5	CASSLSGRGRNQPQHF	TGTGCCAGCAGTTTAAGCGGGAGGGGGCGAAATCAGCCCCAGCATTTT
TRBD2	TRBV4-1	14	few	TRBJ2-5	CASSQGLASETQYF	TGCGCCAGCAGCCAAGGACTAGCTTCCGAGACCCAGTACTTC
-	TRBV6-5	14	-	TRBJ2-7	CASSRSPGSYEQYF	TGTGCCAGCAGCCGGAGCCCGGGGTCCTACGAGCAGTACTTC
TRBD2	TRBV18	17	-	TRBJ2-2	CASSPPLAGGGTGELFF	TGTGCCAGCTCACCTCCACTAGCGGGAGGAGGCACCGGGGAGCTGTTTTTT
-	TRBV21-1	16	-	TRBJ1-5	CASSIKQGNSNQPQHF	TGTGCCAGCAGCATTAAACAGGGCAATAGCAATCAGCCCCAGCATTTT
TRBD1	TRBV2	13	-	TRBJ2-3	CASRDRTTDTQYF	TGTGCCAGCAGGGACAGGACCACAGATACGCAGTATTTT
TRBD1	TRBV6-1	16	-	TRBJ1-6	CASSEALGQGSSPLHF	TGTGCCAGCAGTGAAGCCCTGGGACAGGGGTCTTCACCCCTCCACTTT
-	TRBV10-1	14	-	TRBJ2-7	CASSSETAAYEQYF	TGCGCCTCCAGTTCTGAGACAGCCGCCTACGAGCAGTACTTC
-	TRBV4-1	17	-	TRBJ2-4	CASSLPRAGQAKNIQYF	TGCGCCAGCAGCCTGCCCCGCGCAGGACAAGCCAAAAACATTCAGTACTTC
TRBD2	TRBV10-3	15	-	TRBJ2-7	CAISSPAGESYEQYF	TGTGCCATCAGTTCTCCAGCGGGGGAATCCTACGAGCAGTACTTC
-	TRBV30	16	-	TRBJ1-2	CAWSVRWGAGIYGYTF	TGTGCCTGGAGTGTACGGTGGGGCGCAGGGATCTATGGCTACACCTTC
TRBD2	TRBV5-1	16	-	TRBJ2-5	CASSTVPSGGEETQYF	TGCGCCAGCAGCACAGTCCCTAGCGGGGGGGAAGAGACCCAGTACTTC
-	TRBV7-2	16	few	TRBJ2-2	CASSRAGTTNTGELFF	TGTGCCAGCAGCAGGGCCGGGACAACGAACACCGGGGAGCTGTTTTTT
TRBD2	TRBV19	14	-	TRBJ2-7	CASSIGTSLREQYF	TGTGCCAGTAGTATCGGGACTAGCCTACGGGAGCAGTACTTC
-	TRBV2	14	-	TRBJ1-5	CASNPLGSNQPQHF	TGTGCCAGCAACCCCCTGGGCAGCAATCAGCCCCAGCATTTT
-	TRBV9	14	-	TRBJ1-3	CASSGPGPGNTIYF	TGTGCCAGCAGCGGTCCAGGGCCCGGAAACACCATATATTTT
TRBD1	TRBV6-5	15	few	TRBJ1-2	CASMKDRGLDYGYTF	TGTGCCAGCATGAAGGACAGGGGGCTTGACTATGGCTACACCTTC
TRBD1	TRBV29-1	17	-	TRBJ2-1	CSVEEGRGPGLYNEQFF	TGCAGCGTTGAAGAGGGCAGGGGGCCTGGACTTTACAATGAGCAGTTCTTC
-	TRBV6-1	14	once	TRBJ2-5	CASSGAGMRETQYF	TGTGCCAGCAGTGGGGCGGGGATGCGGGAGACCCAGTACTTC
TRBD2	TRBV7-9	17	few	TRBJ2-7	CASSYLLAGATTYEQYF	TGTGCCAGCAGCTATCTCCTAGCGGGGGCCACCACCTACGAGCAGTACTTC
TRBD2	TRBV9	16	-	TRBJ2-3	CASSGPSGGVTDTQYF	TGTGCCAGCAGTGGCCCAAGCGGGGGGGTCACAGATACGCAGTATTTT
-	TRBV15	15	-	TRBJ2-6	CATSAIGYGANVLTF	TGTGCCACCAGCGCGATCGGGTATGGGGCCAACGTCCTGACTTTC
-	TRBV28	17	-	TRBJ2-2	CASSLKSWATGDGELFF	TGTGCCAGCAGCTTAAAATCGTGGGCCACAGGAGACGGGGAGCTGTTTTTT
-	TRBV5-4	15	-	TRBJ2-3	CASGPQGGGTDTQYF	TGTGCCAGCGGCCCTCAGGGTGGGGGGACAGATACGCAGTATTTT
TRBD1	TRBV7-8	15	-	TRBJ2-3	CASSFSTGATSAQYF	TGTGCCAGCAGCTTTTCTACAGGGGCCACCTCCGCGCAGTATTTT
-	TRBV30	14	-	TRBJ2-1	CAWKQGLKHNEQFF	TGTGCCTGGAAACAGGGATTGAAACACAATGAGCAGTTCTTC
TRBD1	TRBV30	13	once	TRBJ1-2	CAWSIQGDYGYTF	TGTGCCTGGAGTATCCAGGGGGACTATGGCTACACCTTC
-	TRBV5-1	14	-	TRBJ1-3	CASSSPSSGNTIYF	TGCGCCAGCAGTTCCCCGAGCTCTGGAAACACCATATATTTT
TRBD2	TRBV2	15	-	TRBJ2-1	CASVLTSATYNEQFF	TGTGCCAGCGTCCTGACTAGCGCGACGTACAATGAGCAGTTCTTC
-	TRBV5-1	16	-	TRBJ1-3	CASSLEGSYSGNTIYF	TGCGCCAGCAGCTTGGAAGGGAGTTATTCTGGAAACACCATATATTTT